The sequence of this T cell receptor (beta chain) was determined in a study of blood T cell repertoires in COVID-19 (dated by TCRdb to the early 2020s). Regarding the study in general: The collaborator samples originated in the United States, Italy and Spain and spanned the acute and convalescent phases of COVID-19. The prospective study material was composed of cDNA or gDNA derived from T cells, B-cell-depleted T cells, or PBMCs. Subjects who had been exposed to COVID-19, were actively infected with it, or had recovered from it provided the deeply sampled blood TCRbeta repertoires that made up the dataset. The repertoires were released in a freely available public database meant as a resource for research on the immune response to SARS-CoV-2. The samples were drawn from the first 160 participants of the ongoing ImmuneRACE study and from some 1,300 subjects provided by 6 global collaborators. Sample metadata almost always included a de-identified subject ID, COVID-19 status, age in years and sex. Where HLA class I and class II types were available, the types were taken from metadata supplied by the sample provider, not from assay-based typing. Broader findings and caveats from the paper: The amount of clinical and demographic metadata varied by source and participant and was provided uncurated.

In regard to this clone: Its antigen is unknown. Base quality data are lacking; no much larger clone is found one base away.

Germline trimming: 3 bases from V, 8 bases from J; junction bases outside gene matches: 1. Taken from cysteine to phenylalanine, the CDR3 has 12 residues. Kept here is only the CDR3 DNA, which spans 36 bases and is read in frame from base 1. CDR1 and CDR2 (SEHNR, FQNEAQ) derive from the germline V gene (reference sequence). Each collaborating institution followed its own protocols to collect whole blood in K2EDTA tubes. For TCRbeta analysis, collaborators shipped samples as frozen whole blood, isolated PBMCs, or DNA extracted from either of those sample types. TCRbeta CDR3 regions were amplified from genomic DNA by means of the immunoSEQ Assay, a bias-controlled multiplex PCR. Processing in the source paper ran as follows. The number of nucleated cells in each sample was estimated by amplification of reference gene primers within the assay. Sequence reads were collapsed and filtered to measure the absolute abundance of every unique TCRbeta CDR3 rearrangement. Productive Simpson clonality was computed per sample as the square root of Simpson's diversity index over productive rearrangements. Here the immuneACCESS table is served through TCRdb, limited to in-frame sequences with V and J called. Missing clones are a known gap in these copies; in checked studies unresolved V genes cover under half, and the rest lacks a known reason. Clone size and the V and J calls come from that table; the DNA yielded D and trimming. Counted in this sample were 190,000 or so clones; 75% to 90% of them appeared once. The top ten hold roughly 6.7% of the sample.

The receptor chain draws on TRBV7-9 and TRBJ1-2; 9 middle bases align to TRBD1. The sample taken for sequencing was peripheral blood. The clonotype originates from a man in his forties with acute or convalescent COVID-19. The CDR3 has the sequence CASSLDRGGYTF. The DNA sequence follows: TGTGCCAGCAGCTTGGACAGGGGAGGCTACACCTTC.